This TCR beta chain came from a study of blood T cell repertoires in COVID-19. Study-wide background: Acute and convalescent COVID-19 samples came from the United States, Italy and Spain. T cells, B-cell-depleted T cells, or PBMCs supplied cDNA or gDNA.

Germline V gene sequence: CDR1 SGHTA, CDR2 FQGNSA. The CDR3 has 15 amino acids. V was clipped by 2 bases and J by 5 bases, with 15 bases between them. As handled by the study authors: The assay estimated nucleated cells by amplifying reference gene primers. The repertoire was sequenced with immunoSEQ multiplex PCR; TCRdb's copy has only in-frame clones and lacks some. V, J and clone size are those of that table, while D and trimming were read from the DNA. Among approximately 220,000 clones listed, 85% to 90% were seen once. The origin of this receptor is a man between 60 and 75 years old with acute or convalescent COVID-19. The V and J genes are TRBV7-2 and TRBJ1-2, with D unresolved. Sequences were obtained from peripheral blood. The DNA for the CDR3 is TGTGCCAGCAGCTTAAGCCCCCTCATCATATATGGCTACACCTTC. Amino acid sequence: CASSLSPLIIYGYTF. Drawing the rest from reference TRBV7-2 and TRBJ1-2, the complete variable domain is GAGVSQSPSNKVTEKGKDVELRCDPISGHTALYWYRQSLGQGLEFLIYFQGNSAPDKSGLPSDRFSAERTGGSVSTLTIQRTQQEDSAVYLCASSLSPLIIYGYTFGSGTRLTVV.